Reported below is one T cell receptor (beta chain). No cognate antigen has been identified for it. No per-base quality is available; no much larger clone lies one base away. The sample originates from a study of human T cells and chemical hapten exposure (dated by TCRdb to about 2021). Looking at the study overall: For sensitization, 2% DPC in acetone was applied to a roughly 2 cm by roughly 2 cm area of upper inner arm skin. Blood for TCR sequencing was provided by twenty-nine alopecia patients at one to four time points (pre-sensitization, 2, 6 and 24 weeks). The mostly female patient cohort included alopecia areata with under or over 50% scalp involvement, alopecia totalis and alopecia universalis. Blood samples were taken from patients before sensitization (week 0) and at 2, 6 and about 24 weeks after DPC sensitization. Libraries were combined into a pool for sequencing, and differences in TCR yield between samples came mainly from small differences in library volumes within the pool. Patch tests used Finn chambers with 0.01% DPC on the upper back, scored after 6 days by International Contact Dermatitis Research Group standards. Weekly therapeutic DPC doses were additionally applied to the scalp of patients throughout the roughly 22-week study period. This study followed changes in the peripheral blood TCR repertoire in vivo during primary and secondary sensitization of alopecia patients to the hapten diphenylcyclopropenone (DPC).

According to the study, the label for this sample's time point signals: patch test 3, about 24 weeks after DPC sensitization. In the paper's terms, the treatment or condition label means: therapeutic diphenylcyclopropenone sensitization with weekly scalp DPC. Blood at each patch-test visit was drawn before the patch test was applied. Patients were eligible if aged 18 to 70, diagnosed with alopecia and judged suitable for DPC therapy, and pregnant patients were excluded. Total RNA was isolated from unfractionated whole blood collected in Tempus Blood RNA tubes. The library was built by means of RACE. Instrument on record: NextSeq 500. Library preparation attached unique molecular identifiers to individual cDNA molecules for quantitative, reproducible TCR counting. For every blood RNA sample, sequencing covered both the TCR alpha and TCR beta chains. As for how the authors treated the data: A median of about 100,000 TCRs per sample was observed, with a range of roughly 23,224 to 700,000. The Decombinator software suite was used to annotate V, J and CDR3 in the TCR reads. For the PS versus PT1 abundance plots, all samples were subsampled to the same number of TCRs (28,000). TCRs were defined as expanded if absent before sensitization and observed at least eight times at the 2-week time point. TCRdb trimmed the raw reads at Q25, called clones with MiXCR and kept productive beta chains. Rows are unified per CDR3 protein, each entry keeping the most common DNA and genes. The authors' filters were not applied to this entry. This sample is represented by under 200,000 distinct CDR3 sequences; about a quarter of them were singletons. Approximately 2.1% of the sample rests with the top ten.

General study outcomes and caveats: Alopecia, a presumed autoimmune disease, was present in all patients, so the immune response of the patients might differ from that of healthy individuals. Expanded TCRs formed significantly more large CDR3 similarity clusters than pre-sensitization or healthy control sets, consistent with antigen-driven responses. Repeated subsampling changed both the strength of the expansion versus patch-test correlation and the threshold at which the correlation became significant. The number of TCRs above 1 in 1000 frequency did not change with DPC sensitization; there was no evidence of global repertoire structure alterations. Patch test score correlated positively with the number of PT1 expanded TCRs, reaching significance at thresholds 8, 16 and 32 but not at 4.

The CDR3 goes from the cysteine to the phenylalanine over 11 residues. Solely the CDR3 DNA is kept, with 33 bases framed from the first base. For CDR1 and CDR2, the germline V gene (reference sequence) lists LNHNV and YYDKDF. Trimming costs V 0 bases and J 6 bases, and their ends lie 1 base apart. Sequencing was performed on whole blood, taken in connection with sensitization to the hapten diphenylcyclopropenone (DPC). Recombination joined TRBV15 with TRBJ2-3; no D gene is confidently identified. The TCR comes from a woman between 18 and 29 years old with alopecia areata. Some clones in this sample may be carry-over from other donors' samples. The CDR3 reads CATSRDDTQYF. DNA sequence: TGTGCCACCAGCAGAGACGATACGCAGTATTTT.